The 11 T cell receptor beta chains given below trace back to one sample, sequenced in a study of T cells in tumors after PD-1 blockade. This table comes from immunoSEQ multiplex PCR, and its TCRdb copy is limited to in-frame clones, with some not included. This sample has some 66,000 clones, with around 67% found just once. Sequenced here: PBMCs, sampled after anti-PD-1 treatment. The receptors derive from a human donor with basal cell carcinoma.

The V gene is TRBV27, the J gene TRBJ1-4; D not certain. V was shortened by 5 bases and J by 5 bases, with 12 bases between the two germline ends. CDR3 length: 14 amino acids. The germline V gene encodes CDR1 MNHEY and CDR2 SMNVEV (reference sequence). CDR3 bases: TGTGCCAGCAGTCGCGGGCACGGGAATGAAAAACTGTTTTTT. Translating it yields CASSRGHGNEKLFF.

This chain joins TRBV24-1 and TRBJ2-1, with D maybe TRBD2 (6 bases). Germline lookup yields CDR1 KGHDR and CDR2 SFDVKD. This CDR3 has 16 amino acids. Trimming shortened V by 2 bases and J by 6 bases, and 16 bases separated the two germline ends. The CDR3 DNA follows: TGTGCCACCAGTGATTCCCTCGGGACTCGAACCAATGAGCAGTTCTTC. As protein: CATSDSLGTRTNEQFF.

The rearrangement joins TRBV12-3 or TRBV12-4 to TRBJ2-7; D unclear. CDR3 length: 12 residues. V was clipped by 5 bases and J by 3 bases, with 8 bases between them. Here the CDR3 DNA reads TGTGCCAGCAGTGTAGGGAACTACGAGCAGTACTTC. This encodes CASSVGNYEQYF.

The chain is built from TRBV6-5 and TRBJ2-7, with unresolved D. The germline V gene has CDR1 MNHEY and CDR2 SVGAGI. The V and J ends lost 6 bases and 2 bases respectively, with 11 bases between them. This CDR3 comprises 13 residues. The CDR3 loop reads CASSTEVPYEQYF. The CDR3 nucleotides read TGTGCCAGCAGCACTGAGGTCCCCTACGAGCAGTACTTC.

The chain uses TRBV28 and TRBJ2-6; no clear D gene. Trimming removed 4 bases from V and 12 bases from J, with 7 bases in between. CDR3 length: 11 residues. Germline loops: CDR1 MDHEN, CDR2 SYDVKM. This CDR3 is CASSSPVVLTF. Written as DNA, the CDR3 is TGTGCCAGCAGTTCCCCCGTCGTCCTGACTTTC.

The rearrangement uses TRBV7-2 and TRBJ1-6; 9 positions match TRBD1. Per the germline V gene, CDR1 is SGHTA and CDR2 is FQGNSA. The CDR3 length is 15 residues. The J segment lost 6 bases and the V segment lost 4 bases, leaving 4 bases of the junction unmatched. CDR3 sequence (DNA): TGTGCCAGCAGCTCTCCGGGACAGGGTAATTCACCCCTCCACTTT. Translated, it gives CASSSPGQGNSPLHF.

The chain joins TRBV10-2 to TRBJ2-5, with a weak D call TRBD1 (6 bases). The CDR3 extends over 13 amino acids. CDR1 is WSHSY and CDR2 is SAAADI in the germline V gene. V lost 5 bases and J 4 bases, leaving 11 bases between the germline ends. This chain's CDR3 is CASSLWGRETQYF. The CDR3 DNA reads TGCGCCAGCAGTCTCTGGGGGCGAGAGACCCAGTACTTC.

The chain employs TRBV19 and TRBJ1-6; D uncertain. Trimming shortened V by 4 bases and J by 4 bases, and 17 bases separated the two germline ends. This CDR3 comprises 17 residues. The germline CDR1 and CDR2 sequences are LNHDA and SQIVND (reference sequence). The CDR3 loop reads CASSTGPEQAYNSPLHF. As DNA, the CDR3 is TGTGCCAGTAGTACGGGCCCCGAGCAGGCTTATAATTCACCCCTCCACTTT.

The chain is built from TRBV7-2 and TRBJ2-4; 9 bases map to TRBD2. The CDR3 consists of 17 residues. Germline V gives CDR1 SGHTA, CDR2 FQGNSA. With 1 base clipped from V and 4 bases from J, the junction kept 8 bases outside the gene matches. CDR3 residues: CASSLGGLAIGKNIQYF. Written as DNA, the CDR3 is TGTGCCAGCAGCTTAGGAGGACTAGCGATTGGGAAAAACATTCAGTACTTC.

The chain is built from TRBV25-1 and TRBJ1-6, with a possible D match to TRBD1 (6 bases). The CDR3 has 16 residues. Germline CDR1 reads MGHDK; CDR2 reads SYGVNS. The V end lost 8 bases, the J end lost 7 bases, and 21 bases lay between the germline ends. CDR3 nucleotide sequence: TGTGCCAGCCAACAGGGTGGGACCCCTCTCAATTCACCCCTCCACTTT. It is translated as CASQQGGTPLNSPLHF.

Of note for this clone: The junction shows a germline mismatch at one end, possibly a read error. The chain combines TRBV30 with TRBJ1-1, with 7 bases fitting TRBD1. CDR1 GTSNPN and CDR2 SVGIG come from the germline V gene (reference sequence). The CDR3 is made up of 10 amino acids. The CDR3 DNA is TGTGCCGGAGGGACAGCCTATACCCTCTTT. Translating gives CAGGTAYTLF.